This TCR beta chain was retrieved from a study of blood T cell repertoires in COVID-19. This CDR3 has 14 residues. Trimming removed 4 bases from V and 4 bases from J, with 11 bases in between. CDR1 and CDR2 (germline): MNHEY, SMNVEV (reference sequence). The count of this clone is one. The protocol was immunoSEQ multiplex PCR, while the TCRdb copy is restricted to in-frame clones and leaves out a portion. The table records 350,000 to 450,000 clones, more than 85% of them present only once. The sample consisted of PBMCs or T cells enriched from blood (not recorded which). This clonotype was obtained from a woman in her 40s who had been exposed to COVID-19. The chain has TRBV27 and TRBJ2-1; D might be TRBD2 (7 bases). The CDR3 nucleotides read TGTGCCAGCAGTTGGGGGGGCTCTTACAATGAGCAGTTCTTC. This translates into CASSWGGSYNEQFF.